This is a list of T cell receptor beta chains from one sample in a study of cytomegalovirus exposure and HLA in healthy donors. The table came from immunoSEQ multiplex PCR; TCRdb's copy has only in-frame clones and leaves some out. The table shows 100,000 to 150,000 clones, with under 90% occurring only once. Sequencing input: PBMCs. These receptors all stem from a woman under 30 in good health and CMV-seronegative. The CDR3 runs from the conserved cysteine through the conserved F or W. The D gene is left open where the match is weak. Size is stated for part of the rows, as once, few or many counts, or as a class when the clone is expanded.

- | TRBJ2-2 | - | TRBV7-6 | TGTGCCAGCGCCAGGGGGAACACCGGGGAGCTGTTTTTT | CASARGNTGELFF
- | TRBJ2-1 | - | TRBV5-1 | TGCGCCAGCAGCTTGGGCGACAGTCTTATCAATGAGCAGTTCTTC | CASSLGDSLINEQFF
- | TRBJ1-1 | - | TRBV19 | TGTGCCAGTAATTGGGGCCGGATCCCTCTCAGGGACACTGAAGCTTTCTTT | CASNWGRIPLRDTEAFF
- | TRBJ2-1 | once | TRBV11-3 | TGTGCCAGCAGCTTACGGGGGTTTGACAATGAGCAGTTCTTC | CASSLRGFDNEQFF
- | TRBJ1-1 | - | TRBV30 | TGTGCCTGGAGTTCGGGGGGACGGACTGAAGCTTTCTTT | CAWSSGGRTEAFF
TRBD2 | TRBJ2-7 | - | TRBV13 | TGTGCCAGCAGCGGGCTGGTAGCGGGAACCTACGAGCAGTACTTC | CASSGLVAGTYEQYF
TRBD1 | TRBJ2-5 | - | TRBV6-1 | TGTGCCAGCAGTGAATTCGGACAGGGAGCTACGGAGACCCAGTACTTC | CASSEFGQGATETQYF
- | TRBJ2-7 | - | TRBV11-3 | TGTGCCAGCAGCTTAGGGCGCAGGGCTCCCGCCTACGAGCAGTACTTC | CASSLGRRAPAYEQYF
- | TRBJ1-2 | - | TRBV5-6 | TGTGCCAGCAGCTTGGAAAGAGGGTGGGATGGCTACACCTTC | CASSLERGWDGYTF
- | TRBJ1-5 | - | TRBV6-5 | TGTGCCAGCAGCCAGGGTTTGGGCAATCAGCCCCAGCATTTT | CASSQGLGNQPQHF
TRBD2 | TRBJ2-3 | - | TRBV7-2 | TGTGCCAGCAGCATATCCCCTAGCGGAGGGGCCACAGATACGCAGTATTTT | CASSISPSGGATDTQYF
- | TRBJ2-1 | once | TRBV4-1 | TGCGCCAGCAGCCAAGCAACCTCTAGCTCCTACAATGAGCAGTTCTTC | CASSQATSSSYNEQFF
TRBD2 | TRBJ2-2 | - | TRBV29-1 | TGCAGCACCCGACTAGCGGGAGTGAACACCGGGGAGCTGTTTTTT | CSTRLAGVNTGELFF
- | TRBJ1-2 | - | TRBV28 | TGTGCCAGCAGTTTCCCCAGGTCGGGGATAGCTAACTATGGCTACACCTTC | CASSFPRSGIANYGYTF
- | TRBJ1-2 | - | TRBV10-3 | TGTGCCATCAGTGAGTCGGAGTCCTATGGCTACACCTTC | CAISESESYGYTF
TRBD2 | TRBJ2-7 | - | TRBV11-3 | TGTGCCAGCAGCTTCGCTAGCGGTTACGAGCAGTACTTC | CASSFASGYEQYF
- | TRBJ2-1 | - | TRBV9 | TGTGCCAGCAGCGTAAGGGCGGGGGCAGGGGAGCAGTTCTTC | CASSVRAGAGEQFF
- | TRBJ1-3 | - | TRBV6-7 | TGTGCCAGCATAAAGGGGCCAATCTCTGGAAACACCATATATTTT | CASIKGPISGNTIYF
- | TRBJ1-3 | - | TRBV14 | TGTGCCAGCAGCCAAGCCGGGTATTACTCTGGAAACACCATATATTTT | CASSQAGYYSGNTIYF
TRBD2 | TRBJ2-3 | - | TRBV6-1 | TGTGCCAGCAGTGATATTGCGGGAGGCTCCACAGATACGCAGTATTTT | CASSDIAGGSTDTQYF
- | TRBJ2-1 | - | TRBV21-1 | TGTGCCAGCAGCAAAGAGGCAGCGCCGATTTACAATGAGCAGTTCTTC | CASSKEAAPIYNEQFF
- | TRBJ1-1 | - | TRBV28 | TGTGCCAGCAGTTTCCGGGGAGATCGTACTGAAGCTTTCTTT | CASSFRGDRTEAFF
- | TRBJ2-7 | - | TRBV2 | TGTGCCAGCAGTGAAGCGGCAGGGGGGTCCTACGAGCAGTACTTC | CASSEAAGGSYEQYF
- | TRBJ2-1 | - | TRBV6-1 | TGTGCCAGCAGTGTATACAATGAGCAGTTCTTC | CASSVYNEQFF
TRBD1 | TRBJ2-7 | - | TRBV4-1 | TGCGCCAGCAGCCAAGTTATGACAGGGCCTCTCTACGAGCAGTACTTC | CASSQVMTGPLYEQYF
TRBD2 | TRBJ2-7 | - | TRBV28 | TGTGCCAGCAGTTTAGGCGGGAGGACCTACGAGCAGTACTTC | CASSLGGRTYEQYF